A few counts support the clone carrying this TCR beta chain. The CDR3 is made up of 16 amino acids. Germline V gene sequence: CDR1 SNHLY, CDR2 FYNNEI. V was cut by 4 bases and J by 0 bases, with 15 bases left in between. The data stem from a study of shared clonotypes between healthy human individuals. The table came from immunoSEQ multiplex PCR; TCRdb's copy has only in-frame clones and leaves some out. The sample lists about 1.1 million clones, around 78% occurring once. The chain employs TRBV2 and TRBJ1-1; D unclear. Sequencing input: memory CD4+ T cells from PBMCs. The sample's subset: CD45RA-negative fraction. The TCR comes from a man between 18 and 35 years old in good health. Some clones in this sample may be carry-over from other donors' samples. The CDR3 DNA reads TGTGCCAGCAGTGCTAGGGAGCCAGGAATGAACACTGAAGCTTTCTTT. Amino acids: CASSAREPGMNTEAFF.